The 7 T cell receptor beta chains presented below share a single source sample, sequenced in a study of blood T cell repertoires in COVID-19 (dated by TCRdb to 2019 to 2021). The library was generated by the immunoSEQ multiplex PCR assay. Drawn from immuneACCESS, this table holds only the in-frame rearrangements with V and J called that TCRdb kept. Clones are partly lost; checked studies trace under half to an unresolved V gene and leave the rest unexplained. The sample table holds 65,000 to 75,000 clones, of which roughly 90% were seen once. The leading ten clones occupy approximately 1.4% of the sample. The source material was peripheral blood. These receptors came from a man aged 50 to 59 with acute or convalescent COVID-19.

The chain has TRBV19 and TRBJ2-7; tentative D call: TRBD1 (6 bases). Germline V CDR1 and CDR2: LNHDA, SQIVND (reference sequence). The length of the CDR3 is 14 residues. Trimming took 5 bases from V and 2 from J, leaving 13 bases between them. The CDR3 is CASSLTGLPYEQYF. The DNA for the CDR3 is TGTGCCAGTAGTCTTACAGGGTTACCCTACGAGCAGTACTTC. The full variable domain, rest sourced from reference TRBV19 and TRBJ2-7, is DGGITQSPKYLFRKEGQNVTLSCEQNLNHDAMYWYRQDPGQGLRLIYYSQIVNDFQKGDIAEGYSVSREKKESFPLTVTSAQKNPTAFYLCASSLTGLPYEQYFGPGTRLTVT.

J is TRBJ1-1 and V is TRBV15; 10 bases line up with TRBD1. J was trimmed by 4 bases and V by 3 bases; bases with no gene match: 5. The CDR3 contains 15 residues. The germline V gene encodes CDR1 LNHNV and CDR2 YYDKDF (reference sequence). CDR3 nucleotide sequence: TGTGCCACCAGCAGCCGGGACAGGGGAGGCACTGAAGCTTTCTTT. Amino acid sequence: CATSSRDRGGTEAFF.

The chain has TRBV15 and TRBJ2-3; 9 bases are shared with TRBD1. The CDR3 length is 18 residues. Germline V gives CDR1 LNHNV, CDR2 YYDKDF (reference sequence). V was pared by 4 bases and J by 1 base, with 12 bases of the junction left unmatched. CDR3 DNA sequence: TGTGCCACCAGCACCCGTAGACTCAGGACAGGGGGCACAGATACGCAGTATTTT. It codes for CATSTRRLRTGGTDTQYF.

This chain links TRBV6-6 with TRBJ2-1, with unresolved D. Looked up from germline, CDR1 is MNHNY and CDR2 is SVGAGI (reference sequence). Trimming shortened V by 2 bases and J by 6 bases, and 5 bases separated the two germline ends. The CDR3 consists of 12 residues. The CDR3 bases are TGTGCCAGCAGTTACCTCCGCAATGAGCAGTTCTTC. It codes for CASSYLRNEQFF.

This chain links TRBV12-3 or TRBV12-4 with TRBJ2-2; unclear D gene. This CDR3 has 13 residues. V dropped 1 base and J dropped 8 bases, with 8 bases sitting between them. CDR3 sequence reads: CASSLGGLGELFF. As DNA, the CDR3 is TGTGCCAGCAGTTTAGGTGGCTTAGGGGAGCTGTTTTTT.

This chain joins TRBV2 and TRBJ2-4, with a weak D call TRBD2 (6 bases). V dropped 6 bases and J dropped 9 bases, with 12 bases sitting between them. The CDR3 sequence is 12 residues long. Germline lookup yields CDR1 SNHLY and CDR2 FYNNEI. CDR3 DNA sequence: TGTGCCAGCAGAGGGTCCGGGGGCATTCAGTACTTC. This gives the protein CASRGSGGIQYF.

This clone has only one observation. The chain couples TRBV7-9 to TRBJ1-2, with D perhaps TRBD1 (5 bases). V lost 5 bases, J lost 5 bases, and 18 bases lay in between. Germline-derived CDR1 and CDR2 are SEHNR and FQNEAQ (reference sequence). The CDR3 is 15 residues long. CDR3 sequence reads: CASSPSWQGGYGYTF. DNA of the CDR3: TGTGCCAGCAGCCCTTCGTGGCAGGGAGGGTATGGCTACACCTTC.